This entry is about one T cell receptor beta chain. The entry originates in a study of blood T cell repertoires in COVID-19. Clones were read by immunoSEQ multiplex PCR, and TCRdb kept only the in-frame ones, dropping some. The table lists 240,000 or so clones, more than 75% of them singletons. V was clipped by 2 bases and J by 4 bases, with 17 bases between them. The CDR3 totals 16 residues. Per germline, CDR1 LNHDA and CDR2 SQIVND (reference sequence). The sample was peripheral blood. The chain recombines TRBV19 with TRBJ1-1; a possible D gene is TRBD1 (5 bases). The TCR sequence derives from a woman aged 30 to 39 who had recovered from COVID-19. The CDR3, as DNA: TGTGCCAGTAGTATACCATGGACACCCGGGGGCACTGAAGCTTTCTTT. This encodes CASSIPWTPGGTEAFF.